This paragraph reports one TCR beta chain. V gave up 2 bases and J gave up 6 bases; unmatched junction bases: 14. The CDR3 has 19 amino acids. Germline CDR1 LGHNT, CDR2 FRNRAP. The sample belongs to a study of blood T cell repertoires in COVID-19. This table comes from immunoSEQ multiplex PCR, and its TCRdb copy is limited to in-frame clones, with some not included. The sample shows approximately 140,000 clones, around 89% of them seen only once. Sequenced: peripheral blood. The sequence came from a man over 45 with active or convalescent COVID-19. The rearrangement joins TRBV12-5 to TRBJ2-5; TRBD2 matches 14 bases. CDR3 amino acids: CASGLFPPGLAGDAKTQYF. The CDR3 coding sequence is TGTGCTAGTGGTTTGTTCCCACCGGGACTAGCGGGAGATGCAAAGACCCAGTACTTC.